Below, 30 T cell receptor beta chains from the same sample are listed, as sequenced in a study of identical twins. In TCRdb, the 5' RACE reads were re-called with MiXCR into one record per CDR3 protein. This sample has fewer than 250,000 distinct CDR3 sequences, with approximately 7% found just once. These data also formed part of another study, on yellow fever vaccine responses in identical twins.

Specimen: memory (CD45RO+) T cells sorted from blood. The receptors originated from a woman younger than 35 in good health.

This clonotype was counted many times. The chain combines TRBV10-3 with TRBJ1-1; a weak D match, TRBD1 (5 bases). Between the trimmed V and J ends, which lost 8 bases and 6 bases, there was a span of 16 bases. The CDR3 loop spans 13 amino acids. CDR1 is ENHRY, CDR2 SYGVKD, per germline. The CDR3 reads CAIGDGLSAEAFF. Written as DNA, the CDR3 is TGTGCCATCGGGGACGGGCTCAGCGCTGAAGCTTTCTTT.

This clonotype was counted many times. The rearrangement uses TRBV5-1 and TRBJ2-3; D is undetermined. Germline assignment: CDR1 SGHRS and CDR2 YFSETQ. The germline V and J ends were trimmed by 0 bases and 5 bases, with 10 bases remaining between them. The CDR3 covers 14 residues. CDR3 coding DNA: TGCGCCAGCAGCTTGGGGGTACTCCAAGATACGCAGTATTTT. It translates to CASSLGVLQDTQYF.

This clonotype was picked up a small number of times. The CDR3 coding sequence is TGTGCCAGCAGCGTAGAGGTCCTCCTAGGTACGCAGTATTTT. As protein: CASSVEVLLGTQYF. The chain has TRBV9 and TRBJ2-3; D is unresolved. V dropped 0 bases and J dropped 8 bases, with 13 bases sitting between them. The CDR3 runs to 14 residues. Germline-derived CDR1 and CDR2 are SGDLS and YYNGEE.

The chain employs TRBV24-1 and TRBJ1-1, with a tentative D call TRBD1 (6 bases). Germline lookup yields CDR1 KGHDR and CDR2 SFDVKD. Trimming took off 6 bases at V and 1 base at J, with 11 bases between the two ends. The CDR3 sequence is 14 residues long. CDR3 amino acids: CATSPGVGNTEAFF. The CDR3 DNA sequence: TGTGCCACCAGTCCAGGGGTGGGGAACACTGAAGCTTTCTTT.

This clonotype occurred many times. The genes are TRBV6-5 and TRBJ1-4; no reliable D call. The V end was cut by 2 bases, the J end by 3 bases, with 13 bases between. The CDR3 runs 16 residues. Germline CDR1 is MNHEY and CDR2 is SVGAGI. This chain's CDR3 is CASSYEAGLANEKLFF. DNA for the CDR3: TGTGCCAGCAGTTACGAAGCAGGCTTGGCTAATGAAAAACTGTTTTTT.

This clonotype was counted only a few times. V and J are TRBV2 and TRBJ2-5; D may be TRBD1 or TRBD2 (5 bases each). This CDR3 comprises 14 residues. V was clipped by 8 bases and J by 6 bases, with 19 bases between them. CDR1 SNHLY and CDR2 FYNNEI come from the germline V gene. In nucleotides, the CDR3 is TGTGCCAGCGAGTACGGTGGGGCCGGGAAGACCCAGTACTTC. The encoded protein is CASEYGGAGKTQYF.

This rearrangement joins TRBV28 to TRBJ2-3; 9 bases are shared with TRBD1. Per the germline V gene, CDR1 is MDHEN and CDR2 is SYDVKM. The CDR3 totals 15 residues. J was trimmed by 3 bases and V by 7 bases; bases with no gene match: 8. CDR3 amino acids: CASNLRGTGTDTQYF. For the CDR3, the DNA is TGTGCCAGCAACCTCCGGGGGACAGGGACAGATACGCAGTATTTT.

In its sample, this clonotype was seen many times. The rearrangement joins TRBV12-3 or TRBV12-4 to TRBJ1-1; D possibly corresponds to TRBD1 (5 bases). The CDR3 sequence is 13 residues long. Trimming took off 4 bases at V and 4 bases at J, with 10 bases between the two ends. Here the CDR3 reads CASSWGTGTEAFF. The CDR3 nucleotides are TGTGCCAGCAGTTGGGGGACTGGCACTGAAGCTTTCTTT.

The V and J genes are TRBV20-1 and TRBJ2-1, with a tentative D call TRBD1 (6 bases). Germline lookup yields CDR1 DFQATT and CDR2 SNEGSKA (reference sequence). CDR3 length: 13 residues. CDR3 amino acids: CSKPGQGNNEQFF. For the CDR3, the DNA is TGCAGCAAACCGGGACAAGGGAACAATGAGCAGTTCTTC.

With regard to this clonotype: A read error may be the cause here, since a much bigger clone is one base away. V and J are TRBV5-1 and TRBJ2-1, with D perhaps matching TRBD1 (5 bases). Germline loops: CDR1 SGHRS, CDR2 YFSETQ. V lost 2 bases and J lost 5, with 14 bases in between. The CDR3 consists of 15 residues. The CDR3 reads CASSFAGEGDNEQFF. CDR3 bases: TGCGCCAGCAGCTTCGCTGGGGAAGGGGACAATGAGCAGTTCTTC. The full variable domain, rest sourced from reference TRBV5-1 and TRBJ2-1, is KAGVTQTPRYLIKTRGQQVTLSCSPISGHRSVSWYQQTPGQGLQFLFEYFSETQRNKGNFPGRFSGRQFSNSRSEMNVSTLELGDSALYLCASSFAGEGDNEQFFGPGTRLTVL.

There are a few counts of this clonotype. The gene calls are TRBV6-1 and TRBJ2-7; TRBD2 is a possible D gene (8 bases). This CDR3 is 16 amino acids long. V was shortened by 7 bases and J by 6 bases, with 25 bases between the two germline ends. CDR1 and CDR2 (germline): MNHNS, SASEGT. The CDR3 here is CASIAGPGLGTVEQYF. DNA of the CDR3: TGTGCCAGCATCGCTGGACCGGGACTAGGGACAGTCGAGCAGTACTTC.

The chain uses TRBV6-5 and TRBJ2-7, with D tentatively TRBD1 (7 bases). CDR3 length equals 14 residues. V shed 4 bases and J shed 5 bases, with 15 bases lying between them. Per germline, CDR1 MNHEY and CDR2 SVGAGI. This CDR3 reads CASSLAGQRDEQYF. CDR3 bases: TGTGCCAGCAGTTTGGCGGGACAGAGGGACGAGCAGTACTTC.

This clonotype occurred a few times. CDR3 in DNA: TGTGCCAGCAGCTTAGAATGGGGCAATCAGCCCCAGCATTTT. Protein product: CASSLEWGNQPQHF. The genes are TRBV7-8 and TRBJ1-5; D remains ambiguous. Trimming removed 1 base from V and 2 bases from J, with 6 bases in between. Germline-derived CDR1 and CDR2 are SGHVS and FQNEAQ. CDR3 length: 14 residues.

There are a few counts of this clonotype. CDR3: CASSLGAGLNEQYF. CDR3 nucleotide sequence: TGTGCCAGCAGCTTAGGAGCAGGGTTAAACGAGCAGTACTTC. This sequence joins TRBV7-9 and TRBJ2-7; tentatively, D is TRBD1 (5 bases). Trimming pared 1 base from V and 5 bases from J, leaving 12 bases between. Germline CDR1 is SEHNR and CDR2 is FQNEAQ (reference sequence). This CDR3 comprises 14 residues.

In its sample, this clonotype was seen a few times. CDR3 nucleotides: TGTGCCACCAGTGTAGGCGGGGCAAGCACAGATACGCAGTATTTT. This codes for CATSVGGASTDTQYF. The rearrangement joins TRBV24-1 to TRBJ2-3, with D tentatively TRBD2 (6 bases). The CDR3 has 15 residues. The germline CDR1 and CDR2 sequences are KGHDR and SFDVKD. The ends were cut back, 5 bases at V and 0 bases at J, with 11 bases in the middle.

This chain joins TRBV3-1 and TRBJ1-2; D not certain. The CDR3 covers 13 residues. Germline lookup yields CDR1 LGHDT and CDR2 YNNKEL (reference sequence). V lost 2 bases, J lost 7 bases, and 11 bases lay in between. Written as DNA, the CDR3 is TGTGCCAGCAGCCAATCTTCACCAGCTGGCTACACCTTC. Protein: CASSQSSPAGYTF.

This clonotype was counted ten times or more. The genes are TRBV29-1 and TRBJ2-1; D is possibly TRBD2 (7 bases). This CDR3 spans 13 amino acids. Germline V gene lookup returns CDR1 SQVTM and CDR2 ANQGSEA. V was clipped by 8 bases and J by 4 bases, with 15 bases between them. CDR3 amino acids: CSHLRGGYNEQFF. The DNA for the CDR3 is TGCAGCCATCTTAGGGGGGGGTACAATGAGCAGTTCTTC.

This clonotype was detected many times. The rearrangement joins TRBV29-1 to TRBJ2-1; 10 nucleotides line up with TRBD2. The germline gives CDR1 SQVTM, CDR2 ANQGSEA. J was trimmed by 7 bases and V by 5 bases; bases with no gene match: 5. CDR3 length: 13 residues. CDR3 sequence reads: CSVSGGAFNEQFF. DNA for the CDR3: TGCAGCGTTAGCGGGGGGGCTTTTAATGAGCAGTTCTTC.

This clonotype was picked up a small number of times. This rearrangement joins TRBV20-1 to TRBJ2-7; 7 bases map to TRBD2. Looked up from germline, CDR1 is DFQATT and CDR2 is SNEGSKA (reference sequence). Trimming took 0 bases from V and 5 from J; bases not matched to a gene: 10. There are 15 residues in the CDR3. The CDR3 nucleotides are TGCAGTGCTAGAGATGGCGGGCTTGGGACTAACGAGCAGTACGTC. Residues: CSARDGGLGTNEQYV.

By share, this clonotype counts as medium-sized. The V call is TRBV7-9, the J call TRBJ2-7; D gene unclear. Deletions cut 0 bases from V and 3 bases from J, with 6 bases between. The germline CDR1 and CDR2 sequences are SEHNR and FQNEAQ (reference sequence). The CDR3 spans 13 residues. The CDR3 DNA sequence: TGTGCCAGCAGCTTAGCGGGGTACTACGAGCAGTACTTC. Protein: CASSLAGYYEQYF.

In this sample, this clonotype turned up many times. The V call is TRBV5-1, the J call TRBJ2-1, with a tentative D call TRBD1 (5 bases). The V end was cut by 6 bases, the J end by 6 bases, with 19 bases between. The germline V gene has CDR1 SGHRS and CDR2 YFSETQ. This CDR3 spans 15 amino acids. CDR3 residues: CASISVRARLNEQFF. In nucleotides, the CDR3 is TGCGCCAGCATCAGCGTCAGGGCGAGGCTCAATGAGCAGTTCTTC.

This clonotype was counted at least ten times. The gene calls are TRBV12-3 or TRBV12-4 and TRBJ1-6; a possible D gene is TRBD1 (5 bases). This CDR3 region has 14 residues. The V gene lost 4 bases and the J gene lost 6 bases, with 10 bases spanning the gap. This CDR3 is CASSSGTGNSPLHF. CDR3 bases: TGTGCCAGCAGTTCCGGGACGGGTAATTCACCCCTCCACTTT.

This clonotype was seen at least ten times. The chain combines TRBV29-1 with TRBJ2-2, with 7 bases that match TRBD1. The length of the CDR3 is 16 residues. Losses at the gene ends were 7 bases for V and 0 bases for J; bases not matched to a gene: 11. Germline V gives CDR1 SQVTM, CDR2 ANQGSEA. The CDR3 region is CSATGATTANTGELFF. CDR3 nucleotide sequence: TGCAGCGCAACAGGGGCAACCACCGCGAACACCGGGGAGCTGTTTTTT.

In this sample, this clonotype turned up a few times. The V gene is TRBV12-3 or TRBV12-4, the J gene TRBJ2-3, with TRBD2 matching 7 bases. The CDR3 is 15 amino acids. J lost 3 bases, V lost 3 bases, and 6 bases had no gene match. CDR3 residues: CASSFRLASTDTQYF. The CDR3 DNA reads TGTGCCAGCAGTTTCCGACTAGCTTCGACAGATACGCAGTATTTT.

This clonotype was counted ten times or more. The chain uses TRBV20-1 and TRBJ2-2, with TRBD2 matching 7 bases. The CDR3 spans 14 residues. Germline V gene data show CDR1 as DFQATT and CDR2 as SNEGSKA (reference sequence). With 3 bases clipped from V and 6 bases from J, the junction kept 7 bases outside the gene matches. This CDR3 reads CSAREGLSSGELFF. CDR3 DNA: TGCAGTGCTAGGGAGGGACTATCGTCCGGGGAGCTGTTTTTT.

The count of this clonotype is one. This sequence joins TRBV2 and TRBJ2-7; 9 bases agree with TRBD2. This CDR3 has 18 amino acids. CDR1 is SNHLY and CDR2 is FYNNEI in the germline V gene. CDR3 in DNA: TGTACCTTCAGTCCTTCCCTTGGTAGCGGGAGAGGGACCTACGAGCAGTACTTC. Protein: CTFSPSLGSGRGTYEQYF.

This clonotype came up many times. The genes are TRBV27 and TRBJ1-1; D not resolved. The V end lost 1 base, the J end lost 2 bases, and 5 bases lay between the germline ends. This CDR3 has 13 amino acids. CDR1 is MNHEY, CDR2 SMNVEV, per germline (reference sequence). The CDR3, as DNA: TGTGCCAGCAGTTTATATCTAAACACTGAAGCTTTCTTT. Encoded protein: CASSLYLNTEAFF.

This clonotype appeared many times. The chain links TRBV6-5 to TRBJ2-5; D is possibly TRBD1 (6 bases). Deletions cut 1 base from V and 4 bases from J, with 7 bases between. CDR3 length: 13 amino acids. Germline CDR1 and CDR2: MNHEY and SVGAGI. DNA for the CDR3: TGTGCCAGCAGTTACTACAGGGCAGAGACCCAGTACTTC. It is translated as CASSYYRAETQYF.

This clonotype was detected only a few times. This chain joins TRBV2 and TRBJ1-1; 8 bases fit TRBD1. This CDR3 region has 14 residues. V lost 3 bases, J lost 3 bases, and 3 bases stayed unmatched. Germline lookup yields CDR1 SNHLY and CDR2 FYNNEI. The CDR3 DNA reads TGTGCCAGCAGTGATGGACAGGGCGACACTGAAGCTTTCTTT. As protein: CASSDGQGDTEAFF.

This clonotype appeared a few times. V and J are TRBV3-1 and TRBJ2-2; D is unclear. The V and J ends lost 1 base and 2 bases respectively, with 11 bases between them. The V gene's germline CDR1 is LGHDT and CDR2 YNNKEL (reference sequence). The CDR3 contains 16 residues. The DNA for the CDR3 is TGTGCCAGCAGCCAAGTGGTTTCTCGAAACACCGGGGAGCTGTTTTTT. Translated: CASSQVVSRNTGELFF. The full variable domain, completed using reference TRBV3-1 and TRBJ2-2, is DTAVSQTPKYLVTQMGNDKSIKCEQNLGHDTMYWYKQDSKKFLKIMFSYNNKELIINETVPNRFSPKSPDKAHLNLHINSLELGDSAVYFCASSQVVSRNTGELFFGEGSRLTVL.